The rows below give T cell receptor beta chains drawn from one sample of a study of human T cells and chemical hapten exposure. A single record per CDR3 protein comes from TCRdb applying MiXCR to the RACE reads. The sample has about 120,000 distinct CDR3 sequences; about 12% are singletons. Sequencing was performed on whole blood, taken in connection with sensitization to the hapten diphenylcyclopropenone (DPC). These receptors came from a woman aged 45 to 65 with alopecia areata. Some clones in this sample may be carry-over from other donors' samples. The conserved cysteine and the conserved F or W are not part of the CDR3 here. Expanded clones get a size class; other rows say once, few or many, or leave the size out.

>TRBV15|many
ATPITARYEQY
>TRBV21-1|few
AGLQETQY
>TRBV10-3|NA
AISESGQANTEAF
>TRBV20-1|few
SATSGGTYEQY
>TRBV11-2|many
ASSLIYESQY
>TRBV6-1|NA
ASSAGLLDYSTDTQY
>TRBV7-2|many
ASSLAAGGGTDTQY
>TRBV6-5|few
ASRNTPLGYGYT
>TRBV27|few
ASSLEGVLSQPQH
>TRBV5-1|few
ATKEGSDTEAF
>TRBV18|NA
ASSAIMPPADTQY
>TRBV4-1|few
ATSIASGANVLT
>TRBV25-1|many
ASSAPGLAGGRQF
>TRBV2|NA
ASRVTGGVADTQY
>TRBV6-5|NA
ASSWSGGSAGPTDTQY
>TRBV4-3|few
ASSQVSPGVSEAF
>TRBV18|few
ASSSGQGFGEQY
>TRBV28|few
ASMQGRWTEAF
>TRBV5-1|NA
ASSLGQGVSNYGYT
>TRBV20-1|NA
SARTGSSYEQY
>TRBV10-3|NA
AISVSEGNQPQH
>TRBV7-2|NA
ASSQGMVWGNEQF
>TRBV28|few
ASSRVQQNTEAF
>TRBV12-3/TRBV12-4|NA
ASSFQGDTEAF
>TRBV10-3|NA
AISESQGNSNQPQH
>TRBV11-2|many
ASSLEGRAGSPLH
>TRBV4-3|few
ASSLGAAAETTDTQY
>TRBV28|NA
ASSSPGSGEQY
>TRBV28|few
ASSLFPDQETQY
>TRBV2|many
ASTLGALGQY
>TRBV6-5|NA
ASRRLSWRGSGSYNSPLH
>TRBV27|many
ASSFSRGTHNEQF
>TRBV11-2|few
ASSLDRGGNEQF
>TRBV5-1|few
ASSLSGTNTEAF
>TRBV20-1|NA
SASRGYEQY
>TRBV19|many
ASSRLAGAYNEQF
>TRBV28|NA
ASASTEWYSNQPQH
>TRBV5-4|NA
ASSPSSGETQY
>TRBV7-9|few
ASSLEAPTRGKNIQY
>TRBV12-3/TRBV12-4|few
ASSPYQSDTGELF
>TRBV5-1|many
ASSLAVAGLKNIQY
>TRBV12-3/TRBV12-4|many
ASSRGVGGSPLH
>TRBV6-2/TRBV6-3|many
ASRVLVNQPQH
>TRBV6-2/TRBV6-3|many
ASTHDARGTEAF
>TRBV5-8|few
ASSFPAGGRNEQF
>TRBV7-9|few
ASSIGLAGGGGELF
>TRBV2|NA
ASSGQKTNEKLF
>TRBV5-1|few
ASSFDRARTEAF
>TRBV11-2|few
ASSFTTVTDTQY
>TRBV11-3|NA
ASSSGTVNEQF
>TRBV28|NA
TSRLTGSRAQH
>TRBV7-8|many
ASSLGTHNNQPQH
>TRBV6-5|NA
ASSSPTSGGDTDTQY
>TRBV4-1|few
ASRPPGTSYNYGYT
>TRBV5-4|once
ASSLGNTDYLDSPLH
>TRBV4-2|many
ASSRRVTETKTYNEQF
>TRBV6-1|many
ASIAGDREGGYT
>TRBV12-3/TRBV12-4|NA
ASSSWGLADNQPQH
>TRBV24-1|NA
ATSDPKQNTGELF
>TRBV5-5|NA
ASSLIVNTGELF